This T cell receptor beta chain was identified in a study of regulatory T cells in long-lasting Graves disease. This clonotype was detected many times. Building of the TCR beta libraries involved iRepertoire HTBI primers and Arm-PCR of CDR3 regions. TCRdb ran MiXCR on the multiplex PCR reads and lists one entry per CDR3 protein. The table lists 680,000 or so distinct CDR3 sequences, approximately 15% of them singletons, with 15% to 20% in the top ten. Time point given: newly diagnosed GD, antithyroid drugs for less than 3 months. PBMC RNA served as the TCR library source. Blood from the periphery, 8.5 to 9 milliliters in all, was drawn into EDTA tubes. The same sample was also used in a study of T cells in Graves' hyperthyroidism and ophthalmopathy. From that second work: The HTBI primer set was used in a first-round RT-PCR of the TCR CDR3.

The receptor was derived from a woman younger than 45 with Graves disease. The sequencing here drew on peripheral blood mononuclear cells (PBMCs), taken at new diagnosis, from a patient treated with antithyroid drugs.

The CDR3 protein is CASSETRTSGNTIYF. The CDR3 DNA follows: TGTGCCAGCAGCGAAACAAGGACCTCTGGAAACACCATATATTTT. V usage is TRBV2 and J usage is TRBJ1-3; D call uncertain. V was shortened by 6 bases and J by 0 bases, with 12 bases between the two germline ends. The CDR3 contains 15 residues. Per the germline V gene, CDR1 is SNHLY and CDR2 is FYNNEI.